This T cell receptor beta chain was captured by sequencing in a study of blood T cells in healthy people across ages. About this clonotype: Its cognate antigen is unknown. At one of its ends the junction is not consistent with the germline gene, which may arise from a read error.

Combining a sample-barcoded 5' primer with a J-beta primer mix, a second PCR ran for roughly 7 to 11 cycles. Tags on each cDNA molecule came from a template-switch adaptor with 12 random nucleotides. Via MiXCR, TCRdb re-called the 5' RACE reads, giving one row per CDR3 protein. This table holds around 1.5 million distinct CDR3 sequences, approximately 40% found once. General study findings and limits: More naive CD4+ cells and higher diversity were found in long-lived than in aged donors. Conclusively comparing naive with antigen-experienced cells was impossible with unsorted PBMCs.

The germline V gene has CDR1 SSHAT and CDR2 FNYEAQ (reference sequence). The length of the CDR3 is 14 residues. Sequences were obtained from blood. The origin of this receptor is a woman between 18 and 29 years old in good health. The genes are TRBV7-7 and TRBJ1-6; D is undetermined. In DNA, the CDR3 is TGTGCTAGCAGCCCAGGCTTGGGGAATTCACCCCTCCACTTT. Protein: CASSPGLGNSPLHF.